Many counts were recorded for the clone carrying this TCR beta chain. This entry belongs to a study of T cells in Graves' hyperthyroidism and ophthalmopathy. Amplification targeted TCR beta CDR3 regions from RNA transcripts. The primer set for the first-round RT-PCR of the TCR CDR3 was HTBI. Each CDR3 protein gets one entry after TCRdb re-called the multiplex PCR reads with MiXCR. The table has around 690,000 distinct CDR3 sequences, 15% to 20% seen once; the top ten hold 15% to 18%. The CDR3 contains 15 residues. Germline V lookup: CDR1 MDHEN, CDR2 SYDVKM. V lost 7 bases and J 1 base, leaving 14 bases between the germline ends.

The receptor was isolated from a man between 50 and 59 years old with Graves' hyperthyroidism. The source material was blood. The rearrangement joins TRBV28 to TRBJ1-5; a possible D gene is TRBD1 (6 bases). The CDR3 region is CASTPFRGSNQPQHF. The CDR3 region has the DNA TGTGCCAGCACCCCATTTAGGGGGAGCAATCAGCCCCAGCATTTT. The variable domain in full, completed from reference TRBV28 and TRBJ1-5, reads DVKVTQSSRYLVKRTGEKVFLECVQDMDHENMFWYRQDPGLGLRLIYFSYDVKMKEKGDIPEGYSVSREKKERFSLILESASTNQTSMYLCASTPFRGSNQPQHFGDGTRLSIL.